This TCR beta chain was retrieved from a study of blood T cell repertoires in COVID-19. Turning to the study itself: Some COVID-19 samples were acute and others convalescent; all came from the United States, Italy and Spain. From T cells, B-cell-depleted T cells, or PBMCs came the material, which was cDNA or gDNA.

This clone was detected only a few times. Original methodology: Scientists estimated how many nucleated cells there were by amplifying reference gene primers. TCRdb's table, derived via immunoSEQ multiplex PCR, lists solely in-frame clones and lacks some. That table is the source of V, J and clone size, and D and trimming were worked out from the DNA. The data hold some 120,000 clones, with about 85% observed a single time. The CDR3 contains 15 residues. Losses at the gene ends were 2 bases for V and 5 bases for J; bases not matched to a gene: 2. The germline V gene has CDR1 KGHSH and CDR2 LQKENI. The specimen was peripheral blood. V and J are TRBV18 and TRBJ1-6; 8 bases fit TRBD1. The clonotype originates from a man aged 65 to 85 with acute or convalescent COVID-19. The CDR3 DNA reads as TGTGCCAGCTCACCAGGACAGGGTAATAATTCACCCCTCCACTTT. It specifies CASSPGQGNNSPLHF.